These 27 T cell receptor beta chains originate from one sample sequenced in a study of human T cells and chemical hapten exposure. Time point noted: patch test 1, 2 weeks after DPC sensitization. Treatment reported: therapeutic diphenylcyclopropenone sensitization with weekly scalp DPC. Using its own MiXCR run on the RACE reads, TCRdb lists one record per CDR3 protein. This table holds roughly 360,000 distinct CDR3 sequences, 4% to 5.5% found once. This specimen was whole blood, taken in connection with sensitization to the hapten diphenylcyclopropenone (DPC). The receptors come from a woman between 50 and 59 years old with alopecia areata. Some clones in this sample may be carry-over from other donors' samples.

The CDR3 loop is CASDSSYEQYF. CDR3 bases: TGTGCCAGCGATAGCTCCTACGAGCAGTACTTC. The chain employs TRBV2 and TRBJ2-7; D unclear. Germline V CDR1 and CDR2: SNHLY, FYNNEI. This CDR3 spans 11 amino acids. The V and J ends lost 8 bases and 0 bases respectively, with 5 bases between them.

This clonotype was counted ten times or more. The rearrangement links TRBV4-1 to TRBJ1-3; D is uncertain. The CDR3 has 16 residues. Germline CDR1 reads MGHRA; CDR2 reads YSYEKL. Trimming pared 1 base from V and 0 bases from J, leaving 10 bases between. Here the CDR3 DNA reads TGCGCCAGCAGCCAAGTGGGCTTCAGCTCTGGAAACACCATATATTTT. This gives the protein CASSQVGFSSGNTIYF.

The chain combines TRBV10-3 with TRBJ2-3; maybe TRBD1 (7 bases). V was pared by 8 bases and J by 6 bases, with 18 bases between. The germline CDR1 and CDR2 sequences are ENHRY and SYGVKD. This CDR3 contains 14 residues. CDR3 nucleotides: TGTGCCATCTCGGGACAGCTGGAGGGGGATACGCAGTATTTT. Its translation: CAISGQLEGDTQYF.

Ten or more counts support this clonotype. The rearrangement uses TRBV28 and TRBJ2-5; D possibly matches TRBD1 or TRBD2 (5 bases each). Per germline, CDR1 MDHEN and CDR2 SYDVKM. The CDR3 is 15 residues long. V dropped 2 bases and J dropped 2 bases, with 12 bases sitting between them. The CDR3 nucleotides are TGTGCCAGCAGTTTAGAATTTGGGGGTCAAGAGACCCAGTACTTC. Protein: CASSLEFGGQETQYF.

This clonotype occurred many times. The V gene is TRBV14, the J gene TRBJ2-1; 8 nucleotides agree with TRBD2. The V and J ends lost 0 bases and 7 bases, in that order; junction bases with no gene match: 8. This CDR3 is built from 16 residues. CDR1 SGHDN and CDR2 FVKESK come from the germline V gene. DNA of the CDR3: TGTGCCAGCAGCCAAGATAAAACGGGAGGGCGAAATGAGCAGTTCTTC. Its protein is CASSQDKTGGRNEQFF. The variable domain in full, completed from reference TRBV14 and TRBJ2-1, reads EAGVTQFPSHSVIEKGQTVTLRCDPISGHDNLYWYRRVMGKEIKFLLHFVKESKQDESGMPNNRFLAERTGGTYSTLKVQPAELEDSGVYFCASSQDKTGGRNEQFFGPGTRLTVL.

Many counts were recorded for this clonotype. This chain links TRBV5-4 with TRBJ1-1; tentatively, D is TRBD1 (5 bases). Germline CDR1 reads SGHNT; CDR2 reads YYREEE (reference sequence). The V end was cut by 4 bases, the J end by 4 bases, with 20 bases between. This CDR3 has 16 residues. The CDR3 region has the DNA TGTGCCAGCAGCCCCTCCTCGGGGGGAATAGGCACTGAAGCTTTCTTT. This codes for CASSPSSGGIGTEAFF.

This clonotype was counted many times. V is TRBV12-3 or TRBV12-4 and J is TRBJ2-7, with D possibly TRBD1 on 5 matching bases. With 2 bases removed from V and 1 base from J, the gap between germline ends came to 6 bases. This CDR3 comprises 13 residues. The chain's CDR3 is CASSLQGSYEQYF. DNA for the CDR3: TGTGCCAGCAGTTTACAGGGATCCTACGAGCAGTACTTC.

This clonotype turned up a few times. V gene TRBV5-1 combines with J gene TRBJ2-5, with D unresolved. V lost 0 bases to trimming and J lost 1 base, with 10 bases between them. Germline loops: CDR1 SGHRS, CDR2 YFSETQ. The CDR3 extends over 15 amino acids. The CDR3 DNA follows: TGCGCCAGCAGCTTGGGGGCAGGTACCCAAGAGACCCAGTACTTC. Its translation: CASSLGAGTQETQYF. The full variable domain, rest sourced from reference TRBV5-1 and TRBJ2-5, is KAGVTQTPRYLIKTRGQQVTLSCSPISGHRSVSWYQQTPGQGLQFLFEYFSETQRNKGNFPGRFSGRQFSNSRSEMNVSTLELGDSALYLCASSLGAGTQETQYFGPGTRLLVL.

This clonotype was seen more than once but under ten times. The gene calls are TRBV29-1 and TRBJ1-2; D not certain. This CDR3 region has 13 residues. The ends were cut back, 4 bases at V and 4 bases at J, with 13 bases in the middle. Germline V lookup: CDR1 SQVTM, CDR2 ANQGSEA. The chain's CDR3 is CSVGGGLLYGYTF. CDR3 bases: TGCAGCGTTGGCGGCGGACTTCTCTATGGCTACACCTTC.

This clonotype was detected ten times or more. The rearrangement links TRBV4-2 to TRBJ1-1, with TRBD1 matching 10 bases. The germline V gene has CDR1 LGHNA and CDR2 YNFKEQ. The V gene end was trimmed by 0 bases and the J gene end by 5 bases; junction bases not matched to a gene: 6. The CDR3 covers 16 residues. CDR3 nucleotides: TGTGCCAGCAGCCAAGAATTAGGACAGGGGGGTACTGAAGCTTTCTTT. The encoded protein is CASSQELGQGGTEAFF.

This clonotype was observed at least ten times. The chain employs TRBV7-2 and TRBJ2-3, with D possibly matching TRBD1 (5 bases). The CDR3 has 14 amino acids. Germline values: CDR1 SGHTA, CDR2 FQGNSA. V gave up 1 base and J gave up 6 bases, with 11 bases separating them. As DNA, the CDR3 is TGTGCCAGCAGCTTAGGAGTAGCAGGGGATACGCAGTATTTT. This translates into CASSLGVAGDTQYF. The complete variable domain, with remaining parts taken from reference TRBV7-2 and TRBJ2-3, reads GAGVSQSPSNKVTEKGKDVELRCDPISGHTALYWYRQSLGQGLEFLIYFQGNSAPDKSGLPSDRFSAERTGGSVSTLTIQRTQQEDSAVYLCASSLGVAGDTQYFGPGTRLTVL.

Only a few counts were recorded for this clonotype. J is TRBJ2-2 and V is TRBV27; 8 bases agree with TRBD1. J lost 4 bases, V lost 5 bases, and 6 bases had no gene match. The CDR3 contains 15 residues. Germline V gene sequence: CDR1 MNHEY, CDR2 SMNVEV (reference sequence). The CDR3 sequence is CASSPGTGVTGELFF. The CDR3 DNA follows: TGTGCCAGCAGTCCAGGGACAGGTGTCACCGGGGAGCTGTTTTTT.

This clonotype was seen many times. V and J are TRBV7-3 and TRBJ1-1, with D perhaps TRBD1 (5 bases). V lost 1 base and J 7 bases, leaving 13 bases between the germline ends. The CDR3 spans 14 residues. The germline gives CDR1 SGHTA, CDR2 FQGTGA. The CDR3: CASSLSSGAVEAFF. The CDR3 coding sequence is TGTGCCAGCAGCTTAAGCTCCGGGGCTGTTGAAGCTTTCTTT. Full variable domain (rest looked up from reference TRBV7-3 and TRBJ1-1): GAGVSQTPSNKVTEKGKYVELRCDPISGHTALYWYRQSLGQGPEFLIYFQGTGAADDSGLPNDRFFAVRPEGSVSTLKIQRTERGDSAVYLCASSLSSGAVEAFFGQGTRLTVV.

This clonotype appeared a few times. The chain recombines TRBV7-9 with TRBJ2-7, with a possible D match to TRBD2 (6 bases). Trimming left V 5 bases short and J 0 bases short, with 20 bases between. The germline CDR1 and CDR2 sequences are SEHNR and FQNEAQ (reference sequence). This CDR3 is 17 amino acids long. The CDR3, as DNA: TGTGCCAGCAGCCCCATAGGGGCGGGGACGCCCTCCTACGAGCAGTACTTC. It codes for CASSPIGAGTPSYEQYF.

The chain joins TRBV6-6 to TRBJ2-7; D gene ambiguous. The V end was cut by 2 bases, the J end by 1 base, with 3 bases between. The CDR3 sequence is 12 residues long. Germline V lookup: CDR1 MNHNY, CDR2 SVGAGI (reference sequence). As DNA, the CDR3 is TGTGCCAGCAGTTACACGTCCTACGAGCAGTACTTC. Translation gives CASSYTSYEQYF.

This clonotype was found many times. The chain employs TRBV7-2 and TRBJ2-4; D ambiguous. The germline gives CDR1 SGHTA, CDR2 FQGNSA. This CDR3 has 13 amino acids. With 6 bases removed from V and 8 bases from J, the gap between germline ends came to 14 bases. CDR3 loop: CASRPDRPDIQYF. The CDR3 DNA is TGTGCCAGCAGACCGGACCGACCCGACATTCAGTACTTC.

This clonotype was observed at least ten times. V usage is TRBV7-2 and J usage is TRBJ2-3; D gene uncertain. This CDR3 has 16 amino acids. Germline V gene lookup returns CDR1 SGHTA and CDR2 FQGNSA. Trimming stripped 4 bases from V and 2 bases from J, with 16 bases between. The CDR3 spells CASSSVQGWFTDTQYF. The CDR3 nucleotides are TGTGCCAGCAGCTCCGTCCAAGGGTGGTTCACAGATACGCAGTATTTT.

The CDR3 DNA reads TGCGCCAGCAGCTTTTGGGGCCGATCGAACACCGGGGAGCTGTTTTTT. It is translated as CASSFWGRSNTGELFF. The J gene is TRBJ2-2, the V gene TRBV5-1; weak D call: TRBD1 (5 bases). The length of the CDR3 is 16 residues. The V and J ends lost 2 bases and 0 bases respectively, with 11 bases between them. Germline CDR1 is SGHRS and CDR2 is YFSETQ.

This clonotype was observed a few times. The CDR3 here is CASSSQAGSGDTQYF. CDR3 nucleotide sequence: TGTGCCAGCAGCTCCCAAGCGGGGAGTGGCGATACGCAGTATTTT. The chain uses TRBV7-2 and TRBJ2-3; TRBD2 matches at 7 bases. The germline V gene encodes CDR1 SGHTA and CDR2 FQGNSA. The CDR3 extends over 15 amino acids. V dropped 4 bases and J dropped 6; count of bases not matched to a gene: 10.

This clonotype occurred many times. The chain carries TRBV5-1 and TRBJ1-2, with D tentatively TRBD1 (6 bases). Germline CDR1 is SGHRS and CDR2 is YFSETQ. CDR3 length: 14 residues. V lost 4 bases and J lost 0, with 10 bases in between. CDR3 amino acids: CASSRDTSNYGYTF. In DNA form, the CDR3 reads TGCGCCAGCAGCCGGGACACGTCTAACTATGGCTACACCTTC.

This clonotype was observed many times. The chain recombines TRBV27 with TRBJ2-7; no firm D call. The CDR3 spans 13 residues. The germline V and J ends were trimmed by 5 bases and 2 bases, with 10 bases remaining between them. The germline gives CDR1 MNHEY, CDR2 SMNVEV (reference sequence). This chain's CDR3 is CASSPFSPYEQYF. The CDR3 DNA follows: TGTGCCAGCAGTCCCTTCTCTCCCTACGAGCAGTACTTC.

This clonotype occurred many times. This sequence joins TRBV6-5 and TRBJ2-1; 8 bases fit TRBD2. CDR3 length: 13 amino acids. V was pared by 6 bases and J by 8 bases, with 6 bases of the junction left unmatched. Germline lookup yields CDR1 MNHEY and CDR2 SVGAGI. Here the CDR3 DNA reads TGTGCCAGCAGCCGGGAGGGCAGCGATGAGCAGTTCTTC. Amino acids: CASSREGSDEQFF.

This clonotype was found many times. The chain couples TRBV20-1 to TRBJ1-2; D ambiguous. The germline V gene encodes CDR1 DFQATT and CDR2 SNEGSKA (reference sequence). V was trimmed by 3 bases and J by 2 bases, leaving 10 bases between them. The CDR3 is 13 residues long. Here the CDR3 DNA reads TGCAGTGCTAGTGAGAGAGGGAACTATGGCTACACCTTC. Translated, it gives CSASERGNYGYTF.

This clonotype has just a few counts. The rearrangement links TRBV18 to TRBJ2-3; D uncertain. Germline V gene lookup returns CDR1 KGHSH and CDR2 LQKENI. V was cut by 0 bases and J by 2 bases, with 6 bases left in between. The CDR3 is 14 amino acids. The CDR3 is CASSPPQDTDTQYF. The DNA of the CDR3 is TGTGCCAGCTCACCACCTCAGGACACAGATACGCAGTATTTT. Filled out from reference TRBV18 and TRBJ2-3, the complete variable domain reads NAGVMQNPRHLVRRRGQEARLRCSPMKGHSHVYWYRQLPEEGLKFMVYLQKENIIDESGMPKERFSAEFPKEGPSILRIQQVVRGDSAAYFCASSPPQDTDTQYFGPGTRLTVL.

This clonotype showed up just a few times. The chain is built from TRBV12-3 or TRBV12-4 and TRBJ2-3; 12 nucleotides agree with TRBD2. V shed 5 bases, J shed 4 bases, and the junction held 7 bases outside the gene matches. The CDR3 consists of 16 residues. CDR3 coding DNA: TGTGCCAGCAGTAGCAGGACTAGCGGGACGCCAGATACGCAGTATTTT. Residues: CASSSRTSGTPDTQYF.

This clonotype was counted at least ten times. The chain uses TRBV3-1 and TRBJ2-7, with D maybe TRBD2 (5 bases). The CDR3 runs to 15 residues. Per germline, CDR1 LGHDT and CDR2 YNNKEL (reference sequence). V was pared by 0 bases and J by 2 bases, with 11 bases between. The CDR3 sequence: CASSQDPARAYEQYF. The DNA for the CDR3 is TGTGCCAGCAGCCAAGACCCCGCGAGGGCCTACGAGCAGTACTTC.

This clonotype has at least ten counts. The V gene is TRBV5-1, the J gene TRBJ1-5; D gene unclear. CDR1 and CDR2 from the germline V gene are SGHRS and YFSETQ. The CDR3 extends over 16 amino acids. Trimming stripped 0 bases from V and 6 bases from J, with 16 bases between. The CDR3 region has the DNA TGCGCCAGCAGCTTGGATGGCAGGAAAGGGAGTCAGCCCCAGCATTTT. It specifies CASSLDGRKGSQPQHF.